Detailed here is one T cell receptor beta chain. Its antigen is unknown. The entry originates in a study of OX40 agonist ivuxolimab in advanced cancers. Study details: Six ivuxolimab dose levels, 0.01 to 10 mg/kg, were given intravenously every 2 weeks. Previous treatment with anti-PD-1, anti-PD-L1 or anti-CTLA-4 therapy was allowed; 35% to 50% had received some.

Notes on the study in general: CD4+ and CD8+ T cells in blood underwent clonal expansion by week 6 at 0.1 to 3.0 mg/kg. A proportion of nonresponders additionally exhibited low normalized T-cell clonal expansion.

The ends were cut back, 0 bases at V and 3 bases at J, with 19 bases in the middle. The CDR3 sequence is 18 residues long. Germline V lookup: CDR1 SGHRS, CDR2 YFSETQ. The table came from immunoSEQ multiplex PCR; TCRdb's copy has only in-frame clones and leaves some out. The sample lists nearly 80,000 clones; about 85% were seen once. The sequences come from CD4+ or CD8+ T cells sorted from blood, collected in a trial of the OX40 agonist ivuxolimab. This TCR derives from an adult with an advanced solid tumor such as melanoma, head and neck, liver or kidney cancer. The V and J genes are TRBV5-1 and TRBJ2-1; the D call may be TRBD1 or TRBD2 (6 bases each). The CDR3 is CASSLGTASSGLYNEQFF. In DNA form, the CDR3 reads TGCGCCAGCAGCTTGGGGACAGCTAGTAGCGGCCTCTACAATGAGCAGTTCTTC. Looking up the rest from reference TRBV5-1 and TRBJ2-1 gives the full variable domain: KAGVTQTPRYLIKTRGQQVTLSCSPISGHRSVSWYQQTPGQGLQFLFEYFSETQRNKGNFPGRFSGRQFSNSRSEMNVSTLELGDSALYLCASSLGTASSGLYNEQFFGPGTRLTVL.